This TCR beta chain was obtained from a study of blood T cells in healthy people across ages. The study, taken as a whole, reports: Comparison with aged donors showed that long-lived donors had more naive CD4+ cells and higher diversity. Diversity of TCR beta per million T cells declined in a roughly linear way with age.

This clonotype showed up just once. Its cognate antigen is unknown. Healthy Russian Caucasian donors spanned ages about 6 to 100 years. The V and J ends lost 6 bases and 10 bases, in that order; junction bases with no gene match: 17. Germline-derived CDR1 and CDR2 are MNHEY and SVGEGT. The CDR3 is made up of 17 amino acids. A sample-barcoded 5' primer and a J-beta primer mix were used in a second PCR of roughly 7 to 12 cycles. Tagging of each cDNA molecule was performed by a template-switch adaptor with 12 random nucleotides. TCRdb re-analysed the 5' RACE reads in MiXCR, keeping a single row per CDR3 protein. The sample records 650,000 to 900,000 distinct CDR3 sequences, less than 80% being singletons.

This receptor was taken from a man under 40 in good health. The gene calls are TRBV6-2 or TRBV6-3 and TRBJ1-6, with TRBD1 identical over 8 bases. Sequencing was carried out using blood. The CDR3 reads CASRIHLETGVDSPLHF. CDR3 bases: TGTGCCAGCAGGATACATCTTGAGACAGGGGTTGACTCACCCCTCCACTTT.